This T cell receptor (beta chain) was obtained from a study of blood T cell repertoires in COVID-19. Germline CDR1 SQVTM, CDR2 ANQGSEA. The CDR3 is made up of 15 amino acids. J was trimmed by 4 bases and V by 4 bases; bases with no gene match: 9. In its sample, this clone was seen a few times. In the original processing: Scientists estimated how many nucleated cells there were by amplifying reference gene primers. Some clones are missing from TCRdb's copy, which holds only in-frame ones; the method was immunoSEQ multiplex PCR. From that table come the V and J calls and clone size; the DNA was used to work out D and trimming. The sample holds over 20,000 clones, more than 75% seen once.

The source material was peripheral blood. The chain uses TRBV29-1 and TRBJ1-3; 8 bases agree with TRBD1. This TCR derives from a human donor with active COVID-19. The donor label of this sample is uncertain. CDR3 protein: CSVGWTGKAGNTIYF. The DNA of the CDR3 is TGCAGCGTTGGATGGACAGGGAAGGCAGGAAACACCATATATTTT.